This TCR beta chain derives from a study of cytomegalovirus exposure and HLA in healthy donors (dated by TCRdb to 2015 to 2018). As for the study more broadly: According to an earlier analysis of a few hundred of the donors, some 180 million T cells yielded some 110 million unique TCR beta sequences and 250 to 350 Gb of sequence data. Because of strong linkage in the cohort, five DR-DQ haplotypes were treated as single units for association and clustering. An early release covering around 630 HLA-typed donors comprised about 320 gigabases of sequencing data and 85 million to 100 million unique TCR sequences. Rather than using new phenotypic data, the later analysis identified candidate immune exposures from TCR beta sequences and from how often those sequences occurred across donors. Donor age, sex, ethnicity and CMV serostatus were collected together with the repertoire data. Of the 398 genotyped donors, roughly 80% fell in the genetic ancestry cluster associated with self-reported Caucasian donors. Genome-wide SNP genotypes for about 65% of the roughly 670 donors were used in a later genetic analysis, which treated that subset as a discovery cohort. Both class I and class II loci were covered by HLA typing, at four-digit resolution. A separate validation cohort of 90 to 150 different subjects was used in addition to the roughly 700-subject first cohort. A later analysis re-analyzed previously published TCR beta repertoires from 666 donors and added high-resolution HLA genotyping to study TCR occurrence patterns. To predict cytomegalovirus infection status, the study combined high-throughput TCR immunosequencing, statistical association of individual TCRs with disease status, and machine learning. Among about 370 genotyped donors of the cohort, an average of approximately 220,000 unique TCR beta nucleotide sequences was sequenced per donor, of which roughly 17% were non-productive. The study aimed to test whether signatures of past pathogen exposure could be identified by cataloging public T cell receptors. The T cell repertoires of under 750 subjects were profiled by immunosequencing and related to cytomegalovirus serostatus. All discovery cohort repertoires had been generated on a single sequencing platform. Typing coverage varied by locus: roughly 629-640 donors for A, B, C, DRB1 and DQB1; around 560 for DQA1; about 590 for DPA1; approximately 490 for DPB1. To decide whether each TCR beta V gene segment behaved as functional or pseudogenic, an earlier analysis of 587 of the donors relied on high-throughput TCR beta sequencing. General findings and caveats noted by the study authors: Strong co-occurrence of HLA alleles, especially DR and DQ, made assigning TCR associations to individual alleles difficult. In a later analysis, several top co-occurrence clusters were reported to appear linked to parvovirus B19, influenza, CMV and Epstein-Barr virus. A cluster of highly shared sequence variants was judged likely to be a technical artifact of the sequencing pipeline. The classifier was reported to diagnose cytomegalovirus status with high specificity and sensitivity in both the original cohort and the validation cohort. In an earlier analysis of roughly 500 of the donors, most TCR beta V segments appeared in productive rearrangements about 90% or about 30% of the time, broadly matching IMGT annotations. At a false discovery rate of 0.05, a later analysis linked around 15,000 TCR beta sequences to specific HLA alleles. It was suggested by the authors that the approach could potentially be generalized to other disease states and immunological phenotypes. Three of the identified cytomegalovirus-associated TCR beta chains were confirmed in vitro to be specific for cytomegalovirus antigens. In a later analysis, most CMV-associated TCR beta chains were found to appear HLA-restricted, with HLA associations seemingly driven largely by CMV exposure. A later analysis found that TCR association rates varied across HLA loci, with DRB1 alleles showing the most associated TCRs and HLA-C alleles the fewest. In a later analysis, HLA-associated TCR beta chains were found to be more clonally expanded and to have lower generation probabilities than equally common non-associated chains. Because some donors lacked HLA typing at each locus, the association tests relied only on the typed subset. In this cohort, only TCR beta chains were sequenced, and detectable features were limited by the absence of alpha or paired-chain data. The only immune exposure information available for the cohort was CMV serostatus. Roughly uniform sequencing depth across donors was assumed in presence/absence analyses, although this assumption may not hold. A further reported finding was that TCR beta sequences accurately predicted the HLA-A and HLA-B alleles for most subjects in the first cohort. In a later genetic analysis, a missense DCLRE1C variant was associated with V-gene and J-gene trimming of TCR beta chains, and the association was replicated in an independent cohort. While some public TCRs were present in many individuals, most TCR sequences turned up only very rarely across donors. The 87-base-pair reads could not distinguish some IMGT-functional V segments, including TRBV6-2 and TRBV6-3, so those segments were excluded. Around 16 rarely observed V segments, including chromosome 9 orphons, were excluded from the earlier analysis of a few hundred of the donors because counts were too low. In a later genetic analysis, fewer N-insertions in productive TCRs were reported among donors in an Asian-associated ancestry cluster than the roughly 700-donor mean. Correlated functional status among segregating V segments might be attributable to linkage disequilibrium, but an unknown experimental factor could not be ruled out. The study listed 150 to 200 TCR beta chains as associated with cytomegalovirus.

Library construction relied on the immunoSEQ multiplex PCR assay. A mixture of 60 forward primers for TCR Vbeta segments and 13 reverse primers for TCR Jbeta segments was used in the multiplex PCR. The CDR3 region of rearranged TCR beta genes was amplified from genomic DNA with a multiplex PCR assay. On the Illumina HiSeq System, the amplified TCR beta libraries were sequenced as 87-base-pair reads. In the source study's methods: In a later analysis, tens of millions of unique TCR beta chains were counted across the 500 to 850 repertoires, and approximately 11 million of these chains were shared by at least two donors. Raw reads were error-corrected and collapsed into unique sequences by a nearest-neighbor algorithm in which closely related sequences were merged to remove PCR and sequencing errors. CDR3 sequences were aligned to IMGT reference sequences to assign V, D and J gene segments. For a sequence to be retained, at least a six-nucleotide match to both a V gene segment and a J gene segment was required. A rearrangement was called productive if the CDR3 had no stop codons and remained in frame with V and J, and every other rearrangement was called non-productive. CDR3 was defined according to IMGT convention as the region running from the second conserved V-encoded cysteine to the conserved J-encoded phenylalanine. The earlier analysis of roughly 590 of the donors excluded any sequence lacking an unambiguous match to a single V gene segment. In an earlier analysis of some 590 of the donors, a V segment was called functional when productive rearrangements were above 56.7%, and segregating when the standard deviation between donors exceeded 5%. To diagnose cytomegalovirus status from the catalog of TCR beta chain sequences, a statistical classification framework was built. A later analysis assigned V and J genes by comparing TCR nucleotide sequences with IMGT/GENE-DB human TR gene sequences. Using the TCRdist pipeline, a later analysis assigned CDR3 sequences along with most-parsimonious VDJ recombination scenarios. In a later analysis, every TCR beta chain was defined by the combination of its CDR3 amino acid sequence and its V-gene family, and reads without a unique V-gene family were dropped. In a later analysis, a few hundred highly shared, low-generation-probability nucleotide sequences were removed to address suspected cross-contamination and a sequencing artifact. A later analysis calculated a clonal expansion index for each public chain from normalized within-repertoire ranks of inferred template counts. Generation probabilities in a later analysis came from a VDJ recombination model fitted to out-of-frame rearrangements, and those results were checked against IGoR. In a later analysis, hypergeometric tests were used to score TCR-TCR, TCR-HLA and TCR-CMV co-occurrence, with a repertoire-size bias correction applied to TCR pairs. To estimate false discovery rates, a later analysis permuted the HLA or CMV assignments 20 times. In a later analysis, co-occurring TCRs were grouped with DBSCAN, and TCRdist sequence similarity was added when clustering was performed within HLA-allele-positive subsets. Co-occurrence clustering excluded repertoires with fewer than 30,000 or more than 120,000 public chains, plus five with anomalous nucleotide sharing. Not all clones reach the TCRdb copy of this immuneACCESS table, which keeps in-frame sequences only. Checked studies attribute under half of the gap to unresolved V genes and leave the rest unexplained. V, J and clone size were drawn from that table, and D and trimming were deduced from the DNA. The sample data list just over 95,000 clones, and under 80% of these were observed just once. The top ten clonotypes cover roughly 8.8% of the sample.

In total, approximately 700 healthy bone marrow donors made up the cohort. At the time of sampling, every cohort member was nominally healthy, though immune exposures that went unrecorded were likely present. CMV serostatus was recorded as positive for roughly 290 and negative for about 50% of the roughly 670 cohort members, whereas no CMV serostatus was recorded for the donor in question. Every donor gave a peripheral blood sample, and the peripheral blood mononuclear cells from that sample were used for TCR beta sequencing. The Qiagen DNeasy Blood Extraction Kit was used to extract genomic DNA from the blood cell samples. The germline V gene (reference sequence) sets CDR1 to SEHNR and CDR2 to FQNEAQ. Counted from cysteine to phenylalanine, this CDR3 has 14 amino acids. Only the CDR3 portion is preserved as DNA: 42 bases, with reading frame beginning at the first base. From V the trimming removes 6 bases and from J it removes 15 bases, while the gene matches leave 13 bases of the junction unaccounted for.

About this clone: This clone's antigen is unknown. No per-base quality is available; no much larger clone lies one base away.

Rearrangement joined TRBV7-9 to TRBJ2-1; the central 11 bases match TRBD2. This receptor was obtained from a human donor in good health. What was sequenced was PBMCs. The CDR3 region: CASRRLAGSVNLFF. The sequenced DNA is TGTGCCAGCAGGCGACTAGCGGGGTCGGTTAACCTGTTCTTC.